This TCR beta chain came from a study of T-cell reconstitution after alpha-beta-depleted transplantation in children. CDR3 length: 15 residues. The V gene's germline CDR1 is KGHDR and CDR2 SFDVKD. The ends lost 2 bases at V and 4 bases at J; junction bases unmatched: 5. This clonotype was observed many times. Unique molecular identifiers were incorporated into the prepared TCRbeta library. TCRdb redid the calling of the PCR reads with MiXCR, one entry per CDR3 protein. The top ten clones hold about 3.8% of a sample with around 400,000 distinct CDR3 sequences, about 20% of them seen once. Sequences were derived from PBMCs from the stem cell graft donor, sampled from the stem cell graft. This sequence was found in a human donor who donated a stem cell graft to a child with acute myeloid leukemia. V usage is TRBV24-1 and J usage is TRBJ2-7; 9 nucleotides match TRBD1. CDR3 protein: CATSDWGTGRYEQYF. In nucleotides, the CDR3 is TGTGCCACCAGTGATTGGGGGACAGGGAGATACGAGCAGTACTTC.